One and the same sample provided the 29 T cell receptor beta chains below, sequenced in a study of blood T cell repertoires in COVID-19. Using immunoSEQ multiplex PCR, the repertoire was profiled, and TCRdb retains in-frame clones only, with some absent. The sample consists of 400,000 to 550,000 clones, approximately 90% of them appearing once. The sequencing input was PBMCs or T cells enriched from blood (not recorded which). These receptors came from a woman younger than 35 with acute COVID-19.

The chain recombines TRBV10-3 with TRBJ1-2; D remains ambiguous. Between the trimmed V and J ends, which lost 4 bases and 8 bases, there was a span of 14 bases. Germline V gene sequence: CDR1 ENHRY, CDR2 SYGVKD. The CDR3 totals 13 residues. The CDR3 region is CAISVGQEDGYTF. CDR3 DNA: TGTGCCATCAGTGTAGGTCAGGAAGACGGCTACACCTTC.

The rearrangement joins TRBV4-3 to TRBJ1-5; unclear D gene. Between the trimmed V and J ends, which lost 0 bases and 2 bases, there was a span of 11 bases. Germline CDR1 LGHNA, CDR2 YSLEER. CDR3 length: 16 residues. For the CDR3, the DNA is TGCGCCAGCAGCCAAGATAATCGGGGAGGCAATCAGCCCCAGCATTTT. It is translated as CASSQDNRGGNQPQHF.

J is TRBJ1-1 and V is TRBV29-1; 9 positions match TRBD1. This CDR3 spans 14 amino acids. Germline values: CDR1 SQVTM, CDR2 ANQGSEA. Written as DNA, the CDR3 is TGCAGTGACCTCCGGGACAGGGTGCCCACTGAAGCTTTCTTT. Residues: CSDLRDRVPTEAFF.

CDR3 in DNA: TGTGCCAGCAGCTTAGTTCTAGCGGGAGTAGAGCAGTTCTTC. It encodes CASSLVLAGVEQFF. The chain carries TRBV7-9 and TRBJ2-1, with 10 bases identical to TRBD2. Trimming at V came to 1 base and at J to 10 bases, leaving 4 bases not matched to a gene. This CDR3 is 14 amino acids long. Germline V gives CDR1 SEHNR, CDR2 FQNEAQ (reference sequence).

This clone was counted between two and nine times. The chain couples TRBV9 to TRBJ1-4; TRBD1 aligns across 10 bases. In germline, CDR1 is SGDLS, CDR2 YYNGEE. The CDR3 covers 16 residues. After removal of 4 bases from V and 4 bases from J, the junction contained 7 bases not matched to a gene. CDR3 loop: CASSRDRGPLNEKLFF. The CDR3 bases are TGTGCCAGCAGCCGTGACAGGGGGCCACTTAATGAAAAACTGTTTTTT. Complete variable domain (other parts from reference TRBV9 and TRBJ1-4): DSGVTQTPKHLITATGQRVTLRCSPRSGDLSVYWYQQSLDQGLQFLIQYYNGEERAKGNILERFSAQQFPDLHSELNLSSLELGDSALYFCASSRDRGPLNEKLFFGSGTQLSVL.

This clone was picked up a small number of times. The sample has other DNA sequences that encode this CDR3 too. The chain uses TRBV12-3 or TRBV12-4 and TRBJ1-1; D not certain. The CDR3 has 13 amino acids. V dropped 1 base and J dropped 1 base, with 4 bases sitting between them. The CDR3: CASSLGGNTEAFF. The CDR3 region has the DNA TGTGCCAGCAGTTTAGGCGGGAACACTGAAGCTTTCTTT.

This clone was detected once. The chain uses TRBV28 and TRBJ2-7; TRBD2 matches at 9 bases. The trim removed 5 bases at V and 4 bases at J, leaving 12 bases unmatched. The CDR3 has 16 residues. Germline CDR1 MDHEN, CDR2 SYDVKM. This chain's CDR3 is CASSPHLGAGGYEQYF. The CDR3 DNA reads TGTGCCAGCAGTCCCCACCTAGGAGCGGGAGGTTACGAGCAGTACTTC. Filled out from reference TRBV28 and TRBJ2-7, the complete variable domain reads DVKVTQSSRYLVKRTGEKVFLECVQDMDHENMFWYRQDPGLGLRLIYFSYDVKMKEKGDIPEGYSVSREKKERFSLILESASTNQTSMYLCASSPHLGAGGYEQYFGPGTRLTVT.

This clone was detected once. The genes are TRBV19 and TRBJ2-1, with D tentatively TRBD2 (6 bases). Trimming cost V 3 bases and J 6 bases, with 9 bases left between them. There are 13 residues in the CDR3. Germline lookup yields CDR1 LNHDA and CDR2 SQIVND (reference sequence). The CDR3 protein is CASSIGGANEQFF. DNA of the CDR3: TGTGCCAGTAGTATTGGAGGGGCCAATGAGCAGTTCTTC.

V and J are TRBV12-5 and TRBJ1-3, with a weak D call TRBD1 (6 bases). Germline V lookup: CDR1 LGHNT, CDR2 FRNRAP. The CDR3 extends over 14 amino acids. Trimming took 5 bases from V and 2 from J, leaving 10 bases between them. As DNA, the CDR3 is TGTGCTAGTGGTCCCGGGGACACTGGAAACACCATATATTTT. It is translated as CASGPGDTGNTIYF.

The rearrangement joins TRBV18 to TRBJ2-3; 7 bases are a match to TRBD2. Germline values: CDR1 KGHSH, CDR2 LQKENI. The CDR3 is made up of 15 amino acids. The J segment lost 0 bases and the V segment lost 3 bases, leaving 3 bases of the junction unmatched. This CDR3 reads CASSPNSGSTDTQYF. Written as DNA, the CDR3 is TGTGCCAGCTCACCGAATAGCGGGAGCACAGATACGCAGTATTTT.

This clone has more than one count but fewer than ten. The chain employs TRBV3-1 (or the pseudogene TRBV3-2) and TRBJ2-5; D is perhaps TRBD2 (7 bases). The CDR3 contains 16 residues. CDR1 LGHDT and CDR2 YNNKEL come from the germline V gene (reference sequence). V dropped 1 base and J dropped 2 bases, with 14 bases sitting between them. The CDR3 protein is CASSQAHGGLQETQYF. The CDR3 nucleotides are TGTGCCAGCAGCCAAGCTCACGGGGGGCTACAAGAGACCCAGTACTTC.

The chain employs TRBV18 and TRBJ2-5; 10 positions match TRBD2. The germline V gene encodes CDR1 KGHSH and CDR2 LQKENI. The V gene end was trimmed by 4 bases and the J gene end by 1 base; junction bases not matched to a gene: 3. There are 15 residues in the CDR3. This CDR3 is CASSRAGGLQETQYF. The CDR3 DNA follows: TGTGCCAGCTCACGAGCGGGAGGGCTCCAAGAGACCCAGTACTTC.

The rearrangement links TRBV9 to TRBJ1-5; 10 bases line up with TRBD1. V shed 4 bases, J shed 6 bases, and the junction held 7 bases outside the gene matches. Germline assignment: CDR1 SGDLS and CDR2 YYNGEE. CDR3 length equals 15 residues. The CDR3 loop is CASSRTGGAGQPQHF. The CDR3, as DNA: TGTGCCAGCAGCCGGACAGGGGGTGCCGGTCAGCCCCAGCATTTT.

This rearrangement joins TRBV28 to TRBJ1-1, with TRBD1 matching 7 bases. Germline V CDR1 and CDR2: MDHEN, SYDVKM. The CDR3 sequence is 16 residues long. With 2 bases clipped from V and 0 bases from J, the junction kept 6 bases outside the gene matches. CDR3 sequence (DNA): TGTGCCAGCAGTTTACGGGACAGTTACATGAACACTGAAGCTTTCTTT. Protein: CASSLRDSYMNTEAFF.

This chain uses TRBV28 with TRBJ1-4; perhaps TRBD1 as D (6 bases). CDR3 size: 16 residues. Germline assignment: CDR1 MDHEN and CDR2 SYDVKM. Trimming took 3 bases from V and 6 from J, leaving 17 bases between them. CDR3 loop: CASSLRFFEGDEKLFF. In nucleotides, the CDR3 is TGTGCCAGCAGTTTGAGGTTCTTCGAGGGGGATGAAAAACTGTTTTTT. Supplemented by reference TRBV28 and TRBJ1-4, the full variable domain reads DVKVTQSSRYLVKRTGEKVFLECVQDMDHENMFWYRQDPGLGLRLIYFSYDVKMKEKGDIPEGYSVSREKKERFSLILESASTNQTSMYLCASSLRFFEGDEKLFFGSGTQLSVL.

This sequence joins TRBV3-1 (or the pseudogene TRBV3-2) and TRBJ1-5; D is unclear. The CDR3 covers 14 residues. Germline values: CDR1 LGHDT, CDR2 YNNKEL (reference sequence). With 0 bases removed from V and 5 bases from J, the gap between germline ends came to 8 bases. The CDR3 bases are TGTGCCAGCAGCCAAGATCTGAGGGATCAGCCCCAGCATTTT. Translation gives CASSQDLRDQPQHF.

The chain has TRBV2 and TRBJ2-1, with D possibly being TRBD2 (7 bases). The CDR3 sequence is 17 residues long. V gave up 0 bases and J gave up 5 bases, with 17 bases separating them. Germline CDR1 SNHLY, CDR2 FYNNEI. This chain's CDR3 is CASSEASQGGGHNEQFF. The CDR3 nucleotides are TGTGCCAGCAGTGAAGCATCCCAGGGAGGGGGACACAATGAGCAGTTCTTC.

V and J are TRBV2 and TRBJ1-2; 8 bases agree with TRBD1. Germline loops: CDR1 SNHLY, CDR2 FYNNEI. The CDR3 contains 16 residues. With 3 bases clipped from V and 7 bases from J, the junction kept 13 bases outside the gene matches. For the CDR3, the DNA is TGTGCCAGCAGTGAGGCAAACGGGATGGACAGGGCTGGCTACACCTTC. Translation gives CASSEANGMDRAGYTF. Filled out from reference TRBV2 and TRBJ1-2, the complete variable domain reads EPEVTQTPSHQVTQMGQEVILRCVPISNHLYFYWYRQILGQKVEFLVSFYNNEISEKSEIFDDQFSVERPDGSNFTLKIRSTKLEDSAMYFCASSEANGMDRAGYTFGSGTRLTVV.

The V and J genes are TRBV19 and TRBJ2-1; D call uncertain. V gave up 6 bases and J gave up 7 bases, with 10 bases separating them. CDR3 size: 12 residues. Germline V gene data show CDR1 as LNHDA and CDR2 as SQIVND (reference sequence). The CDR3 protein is CASRLESNEQFF. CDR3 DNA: TGTGCCAGTAGGCTCGAGAGTAATGAGCAGTTCTTC.

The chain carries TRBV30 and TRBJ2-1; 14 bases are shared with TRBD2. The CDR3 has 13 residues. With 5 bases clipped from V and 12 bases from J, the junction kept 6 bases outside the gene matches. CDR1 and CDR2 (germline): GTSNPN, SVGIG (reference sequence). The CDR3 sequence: CAWGWTSGRPQFF. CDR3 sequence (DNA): TGTGCCTGGGGCTGGACTAGCGGGAGGCCGCAGTTCTTC.

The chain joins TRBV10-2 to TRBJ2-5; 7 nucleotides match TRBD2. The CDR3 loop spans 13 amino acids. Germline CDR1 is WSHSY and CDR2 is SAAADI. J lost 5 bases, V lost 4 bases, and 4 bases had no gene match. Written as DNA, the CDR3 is TGCGCCAGCAGTGGGGCGGGGGAGGAGACCCAGTACTTC. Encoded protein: CASSGAGEETQYF.

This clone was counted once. This CDR3 reads CASSEASPAGLTYEQYF. The CDR3 DNA reads TGTGCCAGCAGTGAAGCTAGCCCGGCAGGGCTCACCTACGAGCAGTACTTC. V gene TRBV6-1 combines with J gene TRBJ2-7, with a weak D call TRBD1 (5 bases). V dropped 0 bases and J dropped 2 bases, with 17 bases sitting between them. The CDR3 length is 17 residues. Per the germline V gene, CDR1 is MNHNS and CDR2 is SASEGT.

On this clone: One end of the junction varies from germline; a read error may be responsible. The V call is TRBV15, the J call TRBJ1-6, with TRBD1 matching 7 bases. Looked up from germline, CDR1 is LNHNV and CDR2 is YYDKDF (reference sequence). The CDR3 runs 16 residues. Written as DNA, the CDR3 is TGTGCCACCAGCGGAGAGACAGGGACGGGTAATTCACCCCTCCACTTT. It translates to CATSGETGTGNSPLHF.

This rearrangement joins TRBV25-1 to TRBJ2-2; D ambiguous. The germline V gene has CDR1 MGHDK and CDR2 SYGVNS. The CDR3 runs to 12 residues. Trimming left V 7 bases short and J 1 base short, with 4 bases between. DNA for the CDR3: TGTGCCAGCAACAAGAACACCGGGGAGCTGTTTTTT. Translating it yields CASNKNTGELFF.

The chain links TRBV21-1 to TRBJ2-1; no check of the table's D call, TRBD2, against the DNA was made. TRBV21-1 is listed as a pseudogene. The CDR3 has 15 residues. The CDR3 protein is CASSPRTSGNREQFF. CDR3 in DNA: TGTGCCAGCAGCCCGCGGACTAGCGGGAATCGGGAGCAGTTCTTC.

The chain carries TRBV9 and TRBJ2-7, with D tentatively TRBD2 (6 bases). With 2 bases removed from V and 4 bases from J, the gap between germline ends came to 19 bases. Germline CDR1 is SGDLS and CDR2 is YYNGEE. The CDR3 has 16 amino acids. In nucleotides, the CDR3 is TGTGCCAGCAGCGTCGGAGGGGACGCAGGGAAATACGAGCAGTACTTC. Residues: CASSVGGDAGKYEQYF.

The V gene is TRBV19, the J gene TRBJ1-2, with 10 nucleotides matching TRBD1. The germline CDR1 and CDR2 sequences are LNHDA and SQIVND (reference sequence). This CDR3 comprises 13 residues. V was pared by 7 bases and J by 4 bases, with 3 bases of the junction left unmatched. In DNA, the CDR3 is TGTGCCAGTACCGGACAGGGGGGCTATGGCTACACCTTC. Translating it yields CASTGQGGYGYTF.

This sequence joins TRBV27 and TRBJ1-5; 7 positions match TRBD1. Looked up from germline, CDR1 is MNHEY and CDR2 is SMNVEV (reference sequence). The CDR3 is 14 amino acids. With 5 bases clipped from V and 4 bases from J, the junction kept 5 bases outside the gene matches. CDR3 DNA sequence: TGTGCCAGCAGTGAGGGGACAGCAAATCAGCCCCAGCATTTT. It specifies CASSEGTANQPQHF.

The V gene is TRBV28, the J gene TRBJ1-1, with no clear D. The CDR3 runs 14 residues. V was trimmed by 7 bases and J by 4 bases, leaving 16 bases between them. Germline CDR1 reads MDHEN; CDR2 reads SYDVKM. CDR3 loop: CASIPWSAGTEAFF. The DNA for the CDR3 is TGTGCCAGCATCCCATGGTCCGCGGGCACTGAAGCTTTCTTT.